A single sample is the source of the 17 T cell receptor beta chains below, sequenced in a study of cytomegalovirus exposure and HLA in healthy donors. The PCR employed 60 Vbeta primers together with 13 Jbeta primers. Data came from immunoSEQ multiplex PCR; TCRdb stores just in-frame clones and leaves some out. The sample table sets out 150,000 or so clones. Material for sequencing was PBMCs. These receptor sequences come from a woman in her thirties or forties in good health and CMV-seropositive.

V usage is TRBV28 and J usage is TRBJ2-7; 8 bases line up with TRBD2. Looked up from germline, CDR1 is MDHEN and CDR2 is SYDVKM. The CDR3 runs to 15 residues. With V trimmed by 5 bases and J by 6 bases, 12 bases remained unmatched. CDR3 sequence: CASSRSGSGASEQYF. CDR3 in DNA: TGTGCCAGCAGTCGCAGCGGGAGCGGTGCCTCCGAGCAGTACTTC.

V is TRBV6-1 and J is TRBJ1-5; weak D call: TRBD1 (5 bases). CDR3 length: 13 residues. The germline V gene has CDR1 MNHNS and CDR2 SASEGT. The ends were cut back, 8 bases at V and 6 bases at J, with 14 bases in the middle. DNA for the CDR3: TGTGCCAGCGGGGAAACAGGAACTCAGCCCCAGCATTTT. Translated, it gives CASGETGTQPQHF.

The chain uses TRBV5-4 and TRBJ2-1; TRBD1 matches at 8 bases. Germline CDR1 reads SGHNT; CDR2 reads YYREEE (reference sequence). The CDR3 is made up of 14 amino acids. V trimming: 5 bases; J trimming: 7 bases; junction bases outside the gene matches: 8. The CDR3 DNA reads TGTGCCAGCAGTTCGGACAGGGTCATTAATGAGCAGTTCTTC. This gives the protein CASSSDRVINEQFF. The variable domain in full, completed from reference TRBV5-4 and TRBJ2-1, reads ETGVTQSPTHLIKTRGQQVTLRCSSQSGHNTVSWYQQALGQGPQFIFQYYREEENGRGNFPPRFSGLQFPNYSSELNVNALELDDSALYLCASSSDRVINEQFFGPGTRLTVL.

The gene calls are TRBV28 and TRBJ2-5; TRBD2 might be the D (7 bases). There are 13 residues in the CDR3. Trimming left V 6 bases short and J 5 bases short, with 13 bases between. The germline V gene has CDR1 MDHEN and CDR2 SYDVKM. The CDR3 nucleotides read TGTGCCAGCAGGCGGGGGCAGGGTGAGACCCAGTACTTC. Protein product: CASRRGQGETQYF.

The chain recombines TRBV29-1 with TRBJ2-7; 10 positions match TRBD1. This CDR3 has 14 residues. The germline V gene encodes CDR1 SQVTM and CDR2 ANQGSEA. The ends lost 7 bases at V and 1 base at J; junction bases unmatched: 7. Here the CDR3 reads CSAAKGQGSYEQYF. DNA for the CDR3: TGCAGCGCGGCTAAGGGACAGGGGTCCTACGAGCAGTACTTC.

V gene TRBV11-2 combines with J gene TRBJ2-1; weak D call: TRBD2 (6 bases). This CDR3 comprises 13 residues. Trimming pared 7 bases from V and 8 bases from J, leaving 15 bases between. Germline values: CDR1 SGHAT, CDR2 FQNNGV. Here the CDR3 reads CASTPWASDEQFF. In DNA form, the CDR3 reads TGTGCCAGCACCCCTTGGGCTAGCGATGAGCAGTTCTTC. The full variable domain, rest sourced from reference TRBV11-2 and TRBJ2-1, is EAGVAQSPRYKIIEKRQSVAFWCNPISGHATLYWYQQILGQGPKLLIQFQNNGVVDDSQLPKDRFSAERLKGVDSTLKIQPAKLEDSAVYLCASTPWASDEQFFGPGTRLTVL.

The chain couples TRBV15 to TRBJ2-3; weak D call: TRBD2 (6 bases). The V and J ends lost 5 bases and 2 bases respectively, with 14 bases between them. This CDR3 region has 15 residues. Germline V gene sequence: CDR1 LNHNV, CDR2 YYDKDF (reference sequence). CDR3 loop: CATSLLASSTDTQYF. Here the CDR3 DNA reads TGTGCCACCAGCTTACTAGCTTCGTCCACAGATACGCAGTATTTT.

The chain is built from TRBV19 and TRBJ1-1; a possible D gene is TRBD1 (6 bases). The germline V gene encodes CDR1 LNHDA and CDR2 SQIVND (reference sequence). The CDR3 has 14 amino acids. Trimming took off 10 bases at V and 10 bases at J, with 25 bases between the two ends. This chain's CDR3 is CATQPATGVFGAFF. The CDR3 DNA is TGTGCCACCCAACCCGCGACAGGAGTGTTTGGAGCTTTCTTT.

The genes are TRBV19 and TRBJ1-5, with 9 nucleotides matching TRBD1. The V gene end was trimmed by 5 bases and the J gene end by 4 bases; junction bases not matched to a gene: 3. This CDR3 contains 14 residues. The germline gives CDR1 LNHDA, CDR2 SQIVND (reference sequence). In DNA form, the CDR3 reads TGTGCCAGTAGTTCGACAGGGGGAAATCAGCCCCAGCATTTT. It encodes CASSSTGGNQPQHF.

The rearrangement uses TRBV7-9 and TRBJ2-1; 8 bases agree with TRBD2. There are 16 residues in the CDR3. The germline V gene encodes CDR1 SEHNR and CDR2 FQNEAQ (reference sequence). The V segment lost 3 bases and the J segment 0 bases; nucleotides outside the gene matches: 4. The CDR3 nucleotides read TGTGCCAGCAGCTTCACTAGCGGTGGCTCCTACAATGAGCAGTTCTTC. This codes for CASSFTSGGSYNEQFF. The full variable domain, in which reference TRBV7-9 and TRBJ2-1 provide the parts outside the CDR3, is DTGVSQNPRHKITKRGQNVTFRCDPISEHNRLYWYRQTLGQGPEFLTYFQNEAQLEKSRLLSDRFSAERPKGSFSTLEIQRTEQGDSAMYLCASSFTSGGSYNEQFFGPGTRLTVL.

This rearrangement joins TRBV9 to TRBJ1-1, with unresolved D. CDR1 and CDR2 (germline): SGDLS, YYNGEE. The CDR3 loop spans 15 amino acids. The V end was cut by 4 bases, the J end by 3 bases, with 16 bases between. CDR3 region: CASSPRALLDTEAFF. Written as DNA, the CDR3 is TGTGCCAGCAGCCCCCGAGCTCTCCTGGACACTGAAGCTTTCTTT. Full variable domain (rest looked up from reference TRBV9 and TRBJ1-1): DSGVTQTPKHLITATGQRVTLRCSPRSGDLSVYWYQQSLDQGLQFLIQYYNGEERAKGNILERFSAQQFPDLHSELNLSSLELGDSALYFCASSPRALLDTEAFFGQGTRLTVV.

The chain employs TRBV29-1 and TRBJ2-7, with 10 bases matching TRBD1. Germline CDR1 and CDR2: SQVTM and ANQGSEA. This CDR3 comprises 16 residues. Unmatched junction bases numbered 16, after V lost 7 bases and J lost 4 bases. The CDR3 coding sequence is TGCAGCGCGCTAGGCGGGGGACAGGGGCGTCTGTACGAGCAGTACTTC. Protein product: CSALGGGQGRLYEQYF.

J is TRBJ2-2 and V is TRBV7-2; 8 bases line up with TRBD2. From germline, CDR1 is SGHTA and CDR2 FQGNSA. The CDR3 covers 16 residues. The J segment lost 4 bases and the V segment lost 1 base, leaving 5 bases of the junction unmatched. The CDR3 here is CASSLVGTRGTGELFF. The CDR3 nucleotides are TGTGCCAGCAGCTTAGTTGGGACTAGGGGCACCGGGGAGCTGTTTTTT.

The DNA for the CDR3 is TGCGCCAGCAGCGCATCAGCGGGAGTAGGGGAGACCCAGTACTTC. Translation gives CASSASAGVGETQYF. The chain employs TRBV5-1 and TRBJ2-5; TRBD2 matches at 8 bases. V lost 4 bases and J lost 5; bases outside the gene matches: 10. CDR1 and CDR2 (germline): SGHRS, YFSETQ. This CDR3 has 15 amino acids.

The chain has TRBV15 and TRBJ2-7; 10 positions match TRBD1. Unmatched junction bases numbered 4, after V lost 3 bases and J lost 2 bases. The CDR3 loop spans 15 amino acids. Germline lookup yields CDR1 LNHNV and CDR2 YYDKDF (reference sequence). This CDR3 is CATSRGTGDTYEQYF. The DNA for the CDR3 is TGTGCCACCAGCAGGGGGACAGGGGATACCTACGAGCAGTACTTC.

The chain couples TRBV19 to TRBJ1-2; 10 nucleotides align to TRBD1. J gave up 4 bases and V 7 bases, and 6 bases lay outside the gene matches. Germline V gives CDR1 LNHDA, CDR2 SQIVND (reference sequence). The CDR3 runs 14 residues. The CDR3 loop reads CASTGDRGIYGYTF. The CDR3 region has the DNA TGTGCCAGTACGGGGGACAGGGGCATCTATGGCTACACCTTC.

This chain uses TRBV5-6 with TRBJ1-4; tentative D call: TRBD1 (5 bases). V shed 4 bases and J shed 7 bases, with 17 bases lying between them. Germline V lookup: CDR1 SGHDT, CDR2 YYEEEE. This CDR3 has 15 amino acids. In nucleotides, the CDR3 is TGTGCCAGCAGCGGGATTCGGGGGGTCAGTGAAAAACTGTTTTTT. Its translation is CASSGIRGVSEKLFF.